This TCR beta chain was retrieved from a study of CD8+CD57+ T cells in acquired aplastic anemia. About the research overall: Sorted CD4+ and CD8+ cells gave an average of about 3 ug of DNA.

Patients who underwent sequencing had shown CD8+CD57+ cell expansion by flow cytometry. All participating patients were living with severe acquired aplastic anemia. Patients had undergone no therapy by the time their blood was sampled. Template material for TCR beta VDJ and CDR3 profiling consisted of genomic DNA. TCRdb processed the reads anew with MiXCR; each CDR3 protein has one entry. The table has 50,000 or so distinct CDR3 sequences, just over 55% seen once; the top ten hold roughly 16%. This clonotype is medium-sized (0.01 to 0.1%). The J segment lost 5 bases and the V segment lost 10 bases, leaving 8 bases of the junction unmatched. The CDR3 spans 12 residues. From germline, CDR1 is ENHRY and CDR2 SYGVKD.

This clonotype was obtained from a human donor with aplastic anemia. The J gene is TRBJ2-7, the V gene TRBV10-3; TRBD1 agrees at 7 bases. Input material: sorted CD4+, CD8+, or CD8+CD57+ T cells (not recorded which) from PBMCs. This chain's CDR3 is CATKRGPDEQYV. The CDR3 DNA sequence: TGTGCCACAAAAAGGGGGCCTGACGAGCAGTACGTC.